Each of the 8 T cell receptor beta chains below was sequenced from the same sample in a study of blood T cell repertoires in COVID-19. Method: immunoSEQ multiplex PCR; TCRdb's copy keeps in-frame clones and lacks some. The table lists roughly 450,000 clones, about nine tenths of them singletons. Sequencing input: PBMCs or T cells enriched from blood (not recorded which). Source of these receptors: a man younger than 30 who had recovered from COVID-19.

The genes are TRBV5-1 and TRBJ2-5, with 8 bases fitting TRBD2. The germline gives CDR1 SGHRS, CDR2 YFSETQ. The CDR3 has 15 amino acids. Trimming removed 1 base from V and 5 bases from J; junction bases left unmatched: 7. CDR3 sequence (DNA): TGCGCCAGCAGCTTGCCCTCCCGCGGGGGGGAGACCCAGTACTTC. Its protein product is CASSLPSRGGETQYF. The full variable domain, in which reference TRBV5-1 and TRBJ2-5 provide the parts outside the CDR3, is KAGVTQTPRYLIKTRGQQVTLSCSPISGHRSVSWYQQTPGQGLQFLFEYFSETQRNKGNFPGRFSGRQFSNSRSEMNVSTLELGDSALYLCASSLPSRGGETQYFGPGTRLLVL.

The gene calls are TRBV7-3 and TRBJ1-6, with 11 nucleotides matching TRBD1. J lost 5 bases, V lost 5 bases, and 2 bases had no gene match. From germline, CDR1 is SGHTA and CDR2 FQGTGA. The CDR3 spans 15 residues. CDR3 DNA sequence: TGTGCCAGCAGCCTGGACAGGGGGCATAATTCACCCCTCCACTTT. Encoded protein: CASSLDRGHNSPLHF.

The chain combines TRBV28 with TRBJ2-7; D might be TRBD1 (8 bases). Trimming removed 2 bases from V and 9 bases from J, with 23 bases in between. Germline CDR1 and CDR2: MDHEN and SYDVKM. CDR3 length equals 16 residues. The CDR3 is CASSLTRTGPREGQYF. CDR3 coding DNA: TGTGCCAGCAGTTTAACTAGGACAGGGCCCAGGGAGGGGCAGTACTTC. The variable domain in full, with the rest retrieved from reference TRBV28 and TRBJ2-7, is DVKVTQSSRYLVKRTGEKVFLECVQDMDHENMFWYRQDPGLGLRLIYFSYDVKMKEKGDIPEGYSVSREKKERFSLILESASTNQTSMYLCASSLTRTGPREGQYFGPGTRLTVT.

The chain is built from TRBV6-5 and TRBJ2-7; 12 bases are a match to TRBD1. Germline lookup yields CDR1 MNHEY and CDR2 SVGAGI. V shed 7 bases and J 5 bases; nucleotides not matched to a gene: 6. The CDR3 totals 14 residues. The CDR3 sequence: CASTGTGGSDEQYF. Here the CDR3 DNA reads TGTGCCAGCACGGGGACAGGGGGCAGCGACGAGCAGTACTTC.

The V call is TRBV2, the J call TRBJ2-5; 14 bases fit TRBD2. There are 15 residues in the CDR3. J lost 5 bases, V lost 6 bases, and 5 bases had no gene match. Germline V gene data show CDR1 as SNHLY and CDR2 as FYNNEI. CDR3 residues: CASRGTSGGYETQYF. The CDR3 DNA reads TGTGCCAGCAGGGGGACTAGCGGGGGATACGAGACCCAGTACTTC.

This chain uses TRBV7-6 with TRBJ2-7; D is possibly TRBD1 (6 bases). Germline CDR1 is SGHVS and CDR2 is FNYEAQ. This CDR3 is built from 14 residues. The V gene lost 5 bases and the J gene lost 1 base, with 12 bases spanning the gap. The CDR3 protein is CASSASDRSYEQYF. The CDR3, as DNA: TGTGCCAGCAGCGCATCCGACAGGTCCTACGAGCAGTACTTC.

The V and J genes are TRBV6-5 and TRBJ1-2, with 8 bases matching TRBD1. Germline values: CDR1 MNHEY, CDR2 SVGAGI. Trimming cost V 5 bases and J 2 bases; bases outside gene matches: 7. The CDR3 is 15 amino acids. In DNA form, the CDR3 reads TGTGCCAGCAGTCGACAGGGGCTCGGAAACTATGGCTACACCTTC. It translates to CASSRQGLGNYGYTF.

Only a few counts were recorded for this clone. The rearrangement links TRBV20-1 to TRBJ2-4, with 7 positions matching TRBD2. Germline V gene lookup returns CDR1 DFQATT and CDR2 SNEGSKA (reference sequence). J lost 9 bases, V lost 8 bases, and 7 bases had no gene match. CDR3 size: 11 residues. The CDR3 DNA reads as TGCAGTCCTGAGCGGGAAGGCATTCAGTACTTC. Translation gives CSPEREGIQYF.